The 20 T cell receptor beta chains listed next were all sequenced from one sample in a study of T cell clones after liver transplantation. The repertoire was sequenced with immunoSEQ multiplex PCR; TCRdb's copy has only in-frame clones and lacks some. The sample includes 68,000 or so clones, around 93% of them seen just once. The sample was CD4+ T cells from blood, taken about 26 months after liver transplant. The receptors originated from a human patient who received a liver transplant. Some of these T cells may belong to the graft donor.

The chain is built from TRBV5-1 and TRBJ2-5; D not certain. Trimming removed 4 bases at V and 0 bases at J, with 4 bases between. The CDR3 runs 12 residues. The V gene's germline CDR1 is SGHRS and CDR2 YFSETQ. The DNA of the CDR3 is TGCGCCAGCAGCCACTACCAAGAGACCCAGTACTTC. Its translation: CASSHYQETQYF. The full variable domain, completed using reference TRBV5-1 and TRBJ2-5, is KAGVTQTPRYLIKTRGQQVTLSCSPISGHRSVSWYQQTPGQGLQFLFEYFSETQRNKGNFPGRFSGRQFSNSRSEMNVSTLELGDSALYLCASSHYQETQYFGPGTRLLVL.

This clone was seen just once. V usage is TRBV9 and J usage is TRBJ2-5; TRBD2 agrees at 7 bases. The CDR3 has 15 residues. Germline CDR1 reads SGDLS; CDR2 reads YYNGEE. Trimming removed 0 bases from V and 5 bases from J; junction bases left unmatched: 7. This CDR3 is CASSVEGGRAETQYF. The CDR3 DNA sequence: TGTGCCAGCAGCGTAGAGGGCGGGAGAGCCGAGACCCAGTACTTC.

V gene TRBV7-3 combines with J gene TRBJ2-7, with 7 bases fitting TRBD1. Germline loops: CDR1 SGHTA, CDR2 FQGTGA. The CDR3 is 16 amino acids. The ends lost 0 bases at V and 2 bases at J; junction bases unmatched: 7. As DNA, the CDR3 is TGTGCCAGCAGCTTAACGCCTGGCAGGGGGACCTACGAGCAGTACTTC. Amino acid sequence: CASSLTPGRGTYEQYF.

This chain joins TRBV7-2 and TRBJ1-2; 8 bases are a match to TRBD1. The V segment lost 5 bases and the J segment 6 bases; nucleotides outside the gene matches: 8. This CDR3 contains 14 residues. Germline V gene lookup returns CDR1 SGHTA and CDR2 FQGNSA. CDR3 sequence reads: CASSPDRGRDGYTF. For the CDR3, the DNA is TGTGCCAGCAGCCCAGACAGGGGCAGGGATGGCTACACCTTC.

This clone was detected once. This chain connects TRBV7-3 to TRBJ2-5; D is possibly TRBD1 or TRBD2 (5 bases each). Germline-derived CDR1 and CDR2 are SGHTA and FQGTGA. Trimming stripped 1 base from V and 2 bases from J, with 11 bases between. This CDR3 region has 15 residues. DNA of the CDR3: TGTGCCAGCAGCTTAATTCCGGGGCCACAAGAGACCCAGTACTTC. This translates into CASSLIPGPQETQYF.

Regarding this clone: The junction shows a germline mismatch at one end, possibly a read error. The CDR3 is CASSLDSGRAGAF. The CDR3 coding sequence is TGTGCCAGCAGCTTAGATTCTGGCAGGGCGGGAGCCTTC. This sequence joins TRBV7-2 and TRBJ1-2, with a tentative D call TRBD1 (5 bases). There are 13 residues in the CDR3. CDR1 and CDR2 from the germline V gene are SGHTA and FQGNSA. The full variable domain, with the rest looked up from reference TRBV7-2 and TRBJ1-2, is GAGVSQSPSNKVTEKGKDVELRCDPISGHTALYWYRQSLGQGLEFLIYFQGNSAPDKSGLPSDRFSAERTGGSVSTLTIQRTQQEDSAVYLCASSLDSGRAGAFGSGTRLTVV.

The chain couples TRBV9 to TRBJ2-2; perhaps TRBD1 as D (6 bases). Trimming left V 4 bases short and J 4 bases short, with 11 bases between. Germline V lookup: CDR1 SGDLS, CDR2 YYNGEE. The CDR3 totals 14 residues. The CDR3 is CASSTGQGTGELFF. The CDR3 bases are TGTGCCAGCAGCACAGGGCAGGGCACCGGGGAGCTGTTTTTT.

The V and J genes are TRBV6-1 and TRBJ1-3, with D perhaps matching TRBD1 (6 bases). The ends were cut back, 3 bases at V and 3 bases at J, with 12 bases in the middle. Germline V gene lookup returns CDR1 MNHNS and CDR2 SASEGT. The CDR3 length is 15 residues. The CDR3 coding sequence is TGTGCCAGCAGTGAGGGGGGCTTAGGTGGAAACACCATATATTTT. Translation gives CASSEGGLGGNTIYF.

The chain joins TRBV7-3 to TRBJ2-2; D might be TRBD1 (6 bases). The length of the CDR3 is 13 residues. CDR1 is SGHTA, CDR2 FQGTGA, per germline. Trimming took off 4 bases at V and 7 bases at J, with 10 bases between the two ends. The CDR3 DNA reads TGTGCCAGCAGCTACAGGGTCGGCGGGGAGCTGTTTTTT. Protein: CASSYRVGGELFF. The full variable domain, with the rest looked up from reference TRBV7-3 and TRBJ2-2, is GAGVSQTPSNKVTEKGKYVELRCDPISGHTALYWYRQSLGQGPEFLIYFQGTGAADDSGLPNDRFFAVRPEGSVSTLKIQRTERGDSAVYLCASSYRVGGELFFGEGSRLTVL.

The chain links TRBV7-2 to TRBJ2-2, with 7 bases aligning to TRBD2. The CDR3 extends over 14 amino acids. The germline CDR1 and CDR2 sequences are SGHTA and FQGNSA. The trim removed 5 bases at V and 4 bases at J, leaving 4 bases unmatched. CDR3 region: CASSLGTTTGELFF. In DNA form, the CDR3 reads TGTGCCAGCAGCCTCGGGACTACCACCGGGGAGCTGTTTTTT.

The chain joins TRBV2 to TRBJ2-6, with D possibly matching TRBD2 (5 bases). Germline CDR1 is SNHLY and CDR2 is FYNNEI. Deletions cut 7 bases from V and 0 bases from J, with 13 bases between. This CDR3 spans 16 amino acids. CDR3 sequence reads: CASTEGPSSGANVLTF. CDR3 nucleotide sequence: TGTGCCAGCACCGAGGGCCCCAGCTCTGGGGCCAACGTCCTGACTTTC.

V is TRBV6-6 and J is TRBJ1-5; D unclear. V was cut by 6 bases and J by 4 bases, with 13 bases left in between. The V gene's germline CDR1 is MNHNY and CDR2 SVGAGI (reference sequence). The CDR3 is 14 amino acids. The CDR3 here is CASSFDNPNQPQHF. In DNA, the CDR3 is TGTGCCAGCAGCTTCGACAACCCTAATCAGCCCCAGCATTTT.

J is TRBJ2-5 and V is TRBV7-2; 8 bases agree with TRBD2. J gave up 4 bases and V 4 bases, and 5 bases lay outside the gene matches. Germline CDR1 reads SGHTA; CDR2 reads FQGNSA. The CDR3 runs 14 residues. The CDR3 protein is CASSSAGVRETQYF. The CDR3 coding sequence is TGTGCCAGCAGCTCAGCGGGAGTGAGAGAGACCCAGTACTTC.

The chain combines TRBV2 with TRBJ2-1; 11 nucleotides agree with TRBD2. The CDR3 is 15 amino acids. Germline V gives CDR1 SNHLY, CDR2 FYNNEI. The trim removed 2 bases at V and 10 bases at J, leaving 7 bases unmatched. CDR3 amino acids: CASSEILAGVREQFF. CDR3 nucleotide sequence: TGTGCCAGCAGTGAAATACTAGCGGGAGTAAGAGAGCAGTTCTTC.

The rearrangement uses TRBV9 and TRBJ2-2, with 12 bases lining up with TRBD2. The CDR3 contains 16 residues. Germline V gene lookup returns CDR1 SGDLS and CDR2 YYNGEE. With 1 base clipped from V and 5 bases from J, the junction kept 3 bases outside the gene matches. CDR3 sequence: CASSVTSGGITGELFF. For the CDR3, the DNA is TGTGCCAGCAGCGTAACTAGCGGGGGGATAACCGGGGAGCTGTTTTTT.

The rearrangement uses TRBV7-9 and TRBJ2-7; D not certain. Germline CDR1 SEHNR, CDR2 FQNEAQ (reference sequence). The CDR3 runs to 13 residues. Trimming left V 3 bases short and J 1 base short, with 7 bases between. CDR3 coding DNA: TGTGCCAGCAGCTTTGCGGAATCCTACGAGCAGTACTTC. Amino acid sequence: CASSFAESYEQYF.

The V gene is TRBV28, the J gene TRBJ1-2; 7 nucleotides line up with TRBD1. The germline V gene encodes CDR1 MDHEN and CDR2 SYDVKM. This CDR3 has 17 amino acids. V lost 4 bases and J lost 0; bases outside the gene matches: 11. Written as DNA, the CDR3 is TGTGCCAGCAGTTCGTCGCCGGGACAGCCAGCTAACTATGGCTACACCTTC. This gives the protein CASSSSPGQPANYGYTF.

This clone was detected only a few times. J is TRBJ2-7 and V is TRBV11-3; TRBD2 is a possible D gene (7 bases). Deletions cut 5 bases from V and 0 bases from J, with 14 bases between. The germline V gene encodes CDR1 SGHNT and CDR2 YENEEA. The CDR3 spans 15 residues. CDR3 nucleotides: TGTGCCAGCAGCCCCGGGGGGCCGAGCTCCTACGAGCAGTACTTC. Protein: CASSPGGPSSYEQYF. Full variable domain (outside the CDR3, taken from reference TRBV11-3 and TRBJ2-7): EAGVVQSPRYKIIEKKQPVAFWCNPISGHNTLYWYLQNLGQGPELLIRYENEEAVDDSQLPKDRFSAERLKGVDSTLKIQPAELGDSAVYLCASSPGGPSSYEQYFGPGTRLTVT.

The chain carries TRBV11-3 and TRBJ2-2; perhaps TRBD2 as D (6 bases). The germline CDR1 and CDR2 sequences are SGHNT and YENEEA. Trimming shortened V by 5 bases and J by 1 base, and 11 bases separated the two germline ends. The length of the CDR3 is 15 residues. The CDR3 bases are TGTGCCAGCAGCGCGGGGCTAGGGAACACCGGGGAGCTGTTTTTT. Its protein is CASSAGLGNTGELFF.

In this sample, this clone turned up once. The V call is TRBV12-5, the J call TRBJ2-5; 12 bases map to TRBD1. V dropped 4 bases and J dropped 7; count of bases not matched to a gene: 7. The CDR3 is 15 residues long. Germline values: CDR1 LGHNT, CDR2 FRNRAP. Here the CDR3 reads CASGSGTGGFATQYF. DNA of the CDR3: TGTGCTAGTGGTTCCGGGACAGGGGGCTTTGCGACCCAGTACTTC.